The rows below give T cell receptor beta chains drawn from one sample of a study of CD8+CD57+ T cells in acquired aplastic anemia. Using its own MiXCR run on the reads, TCRdb lists one record per CDR3 protein. The table includes approximately 160,000 distinct CDR3 sequences, 35% to 55% detected once. The sequenced sample consisted of sorted CD4+, CD8+, or CD8+CD57+ T cells (not recorded which) from PBMCs. These receptors came from a human donor in good health. Both conserved end residues are part of each CDR3. The D gene is left open where the match is weak. The size field is filled for only some rows; it gives once, few, many or a size class.

v_gene: TRBV5-4; len: 15; d_gene: NA; abundance: many; j_gene: TRBJ2-7; CDR3nt: TGTGCCAGCAGCTTGGCCTCAACGACACGGAGGGAGCAGTACTTC; CDR3aa: CASSLASTTRREQYF
v_gene: TRBV28; len: 15; d_gene: NA; abundance: many; j_gene: TRBJ2-2; CDR3nt: TGTGCCAGCAGTTTGGGGGGAGCGAGAACCGGGGAGCTGTTTTTT; CDR3aa: CASSLGGARTGELFF
v_gene: TRBV10-2; len: 13; d_gene: NA; abundance: few; j_gene: TRBJ2-7; CDR3nt: TGCGCCAGCTGGGGGGACGCTTCCTACGAGCAGTACTTC; CDR3aa: CASWGDASYEQYF
v_gene: TRBV7-3; len: 12; d_gene: TRBD1; abundance: NA; j_gene: TRBJ2-7; CDR3nt: TGTGCCAGCAGCTTCCTCCGGGACAGCCTGGTTTTC; CDR3aa: CASSFLRDSLVF
v_gene: TRBV11-2; len: 18; d_gene: TRBD2; abundance: NA; j_gene: TRBJ2-3; CDR3nt: TGTGCCAGCAGCTTAGGGACTAGCGGGGGGGCCGGCACAGATACGCAGTATTTT; CDR3aa: CASSLGTSGGAGTDTQYF
v_gene: TRBV5-1; len: 13; d_gene: TRBD1; abundance: many; j_gene: TRBJ1-2; CDR3nt: TGCGCCAGCAGCTTCGACACGACAGGGGGCTACACCTTC; CDR3aa: CASSFDTTGGYTF
v_gene: TRBV11-2; len: 19; d_gene: NA; abundance: NA; j_gene: TRBJ1-3; CDR3nt: TGTGCCAGCAGCGATGGACGAGGGACACGCAATCCATCTGGAAACACCATATATTTT; CDR3aa: CASSDGRGTRNPSGNTIYF
v_gene: TRBV7-3; len: 13; d_gene: NA; abundance: many; j_gene: TRBJ1-2; CDR3nt: TGTGCCAGCAGCCCAGGGACAAACTATGGCTACACCTTC; CDR3aa: CASSPGTNYGYTF
v_gene: TRBV25-1; len: 13; d_gene: TRBD1; abundance: few; j_gene: TRBJ2-1; CDR3nt: TGTGCCAGCAGTTGGACAGGGGGGAATGAGCAGTTCTTC; CDR3aa: CASSWTGGNEQFF
v_gene: TRBV10-3; len: 15; d_gene: TRBD1; abundance: NA; j_gene: TRBJ1-6; CDR3nt: TGCGCCATCAATAGGGACAGGGGGGTTAGTTCACCCCTCCACTTT; CDR3aa: CAINRDRGVSSPLHF
v_gene: TRBV20-1; len: 15; d_gene: NA; abundance: many; j_gene: TRBJ2-7; CDR3nt: TGCAGTGCGGTCCTCAGGGGGAGGGCCTCCTACGAGCAGTACTTC; CDR3aa: CSAVLRGRASYEQYF
v_gene: TRBV24-1; len: 14; d_gene: NA; abundance: NA; j_gene: TRBJ1-2; CDR3nt: TGTGCCACCAGTGATTTGAAGGGCGGGGATGGCTACACCTTC; CDR3aa: CATSDLKGGDGYTF
v_gene: TRBV19; len: 13; d_gene: TRBD2; abundance: NA; j_gene: TRBJ2-7; CDR3nt: TGTGCCAGTAGTCCGGGACCAGGGAGGGACCAGTACTTC; CDR3aa: CASSPGPGRDQYF
v_gene: TRBV3-1; len: 15; d_gene: NA; abundance: once; j_gene: TRBJ2-5; CDR3nt: TGTGCCAGCAGCCAAGGCGGGTTGCAGGGGAAGACCCAGTACTTC; CDR3aa: CASSQGGLQGKTQYF
v_gene: TRBV2; len: 14; d_gene: TRBD1; abundance: NA; j_gene: TRBJ1-2; CDR3nt: TGTGCCAGCAGCCCCGGGACAGCCCGCTATGGCTACACCTTC; CDR3aa: CASSPGTARYGYTF
v_gene: TRBV6-4; len: 16; d_gene: TRBD1; abundance: NA; j_gene: TRBJ1-5; CDR3nt: TGTGCCAGCAGTGACTCTGGGACAGGGGGCTTTCAGCCCCAGCATTTT; CDR3aa: CASSDSGTGGFQPQHF
v_gene: TRBV11-1; len: 14; d_gene: NA; abundance: many; j_gene: TRBJ1-6; CDR3nt: TGTGCCAGCAGCTTAGTACAGGGTGGACCACCCCTCCACTTT; CDR3aa: CASSLVQGGPPLHF
v_gene: TRBV7-6; len: 14; d_gene: NA; abundance: NA; j_gene: TRBJ2-1; CDR3nt: TGTGCCAGCAGCTTAGACGCAGGGGAGAATGAGCAGCTCTTC; CDR3aa: CASSLDAGENEQLF
v_gene: TRBV20-1; len: 14; d_gene: NA; abundance: many; j_gene: TRBJ2-4; CDR3nt: TGCAGTGCTAGAGATCGGCAGTACGGGTACATTCAGTACTTC; CDR3aa: CSARDRQYGYIQYF
v_gene: TRBV5-1; len: 16; d_gene: TRBD1; abundance: NA; j_gene: TRBJ2-2; CDR3nt: TGCGCCAGCAGTCGCCTTACAGGGGCAAACACCGGGGAGCTGTTTTTT; CDR3aa: CASSRLTGANTGELFF
v_gene: TRBV24-1; len: 15; d_gene: NA; abundance: NA; j_gene: TRBJ2-3; CDR3nt: TGTGCCACCAGTGAGACGCTAGGAACCACAGATACGCAGTATTTT; CDR3aa: CATSETLGTTDTQYF
v_gene: TRBV20-1; len: 14; d_gene: TRBD2; abundance: many; j_gene: TRBJ2-2; CDR3nt: TGCAGTGCAAGCGGGAGTGGGAACACCGGGGAGCTGTTTTTT; CDR3aa: CSASGSGNTGELFF
v_gene: TRBV10-3; len: 15; d_gene: TRBD2; abundance: NA; j_gene: TRBJ2-2; CDR3nt: TGTGCCATCAGTGTGGCTAGCGGGGGGGAGGAGGAGCTGTTTTTT; CDR3aa: CAISVASGGEEELFF
v_gene: TRBV15; len: 17; d_gene: NA; abundance: NA; j_gene: TRBJ2-3; CDR3nt: TGTGCCACCAGCAGAGGCTGGGTGGATACTAGCACAGATACGCAGTATTTT; CDR3aa: CATSRGWVDTSTDTQYF
v_gene: TRBV7-3; len: 15; d_gene: TRBD2; abundance: many; j_gene: TRBJ2-2; CDR3nt: TGTGCCAGCAGCGTAGCGGGTGGCAGTGGCGGGGAGCTGTTTTTT; CDR3aa: CASSVAGGSGGELFF
v_gene: TRBV7-9; len: 14; d_gene: NA; abundance: NA; j_gene: TRBJ1-6; CDR3nt: TGTGCCAGCAGCTTCGAGTATACGAATCCACCCCTCCACTTT; CDR3aa: CASSFEYTNPPLHF
v_gene: TRBV2; len: 17; d_gene: TRBD2; abundance: NA; j_gene: TRBJ2-7; CDR3nt: TGTGCCAGCAGTGAAGGGAAGTTAGCGGGAGGGCTGGACGAGCAGTACTTC; CDR3aa: CASSEGKLAGGLDEQYF
v_gene: TRBV20-1; len: 12; d_gene: TRBD1; abundance: many; j_gene: TRBJ1-2; CDR3nt: TGCAGTGTGACAGGGACTAACTATGGCTACACCTTC; CDR3aa: CSVTGTNYGYTF
v_gene: TRBV6-2/TRBV6-3; len: 17; d_gene: TRBD2; abundance: few; j_gene: TRBJ2-4; CDR3nt: TGTGCCAGCAGTTACTCGACCGGGACTAGCGGGAAAAACATTCAGTACTTC; CDR3aa: CASSYSTGTSGKNIQYF
v_gene: TRBV11-2; len: 16; d_gene: NA; abundance: NA; j_gene: TRBJ2-1; CDR3nt: TGTGCCAGCAGCTACAGGTCCGGGGGGCTAGGGAATGAGCAGTTCTTC; CDR3aa: CASSYRSGGLGNEQFF
v_gene: TRBV29-1; len: 12; d_gene: TRBD2; abundance: few; j_gene: TRBJ2-7; CDR3nt: TGCAGCGTCACTAGCGTATCCTACGAGCAGTACTTC; CDR3aa: CSVTSVSYEQYF
v_gene: TRBV29-1; len: 12; d_gene: NA; abundance: NA; j_gene: TRBJ2-7; CDR3nt: TGCAGCATGGTAGTAACAGGCTACGAGCAGTACTTC; CDR3aa: CSMVVTGYEQYF
v_gene: TRBV5-1; len: 14; d_gene: TRBD1; abundance: NA; j_gene: TRBJ1-5; CDR3nt: TGCGCCAGCAGCGGGACGACAGGGTATCAGCCCCAGCATTTT; CDR3aa: CASSGTTGYQPQHF
v_gene: TRBV29-1; len: 13; d_gene: NA; abundance: many; j_gene: TRBJ1-6; CDR3nt: TGCAGCGTCGAAGAACAGTCAGGGTCACCCCTCCACTTT; CDR3aa: CSVEEQSGSPLHF
v_gene: TRBV7-2; len: 14; d_gene: TRBD1; abundance: many; j_gene: TRBJ2-1; CDR3nt: TGTGCCAGCAGCTACGGACAGGACTACAATGAGCAGTTCTTC; CDR3aa: CASSYGQDYNEQFF
v_gene: TRBV5-1; len: 13; d_gene: NA; abundance: NA; j_gene: TRBJ2-1; CDR3nt: TGCGCCAGCAGCTTAGGATGGGGGAATGAGCAGTTCTTC; CDR3aa: CASSLGWGNEQFF
v_gene: TRBV4-1; len: 13; d_gene: NA; abundance: many; j_gene: TRBJ2-5; CDR3nt: TGCGCCAGCAGCCAAGGGGTTAGGGAGACCCAGTACTTC; CDR3aa: CASSQGVRETQYF
v_gene: TRBV12-3/TRBV12-4; len: 16; d_gene: TRBD2; abundance: many; j_gene: TRBJ2-5; CDR3nt: TGTGCCAGCAGTTCCGGGGCTAGCGGGTACCAAGAGACCCAGTACTTC; CDR3aa: CASSSGASGYQETQYF
v_gene: TRBV2; len: 14; d_gene: NA; abundance: few; j_gene: TRBJ2-5; CDR3nt: TGTGCCAGCACCAATACCAGGGGTTTGGAGACCCAGTACTTC; CDR3aa: CASTNTRGLETQYF
v_gene: TRBV4-1; len: 20; d_gene: TRBD1; abundance: NA; j_gene: TRBJ1-4; CDR3nt: TGCGCCAGCAGCCAAGATTCCCCGAGGTCCGACAGGGCAACTAATGAAAAACTGTTTTTT; CDR3aa: CASSQDSPRSDRATNEKLFF
v_gene: TRBV28; len: 15; d_gene: TRBD2; abundance: few; j_gene: TRBJ2-7; CDR3nt: TGTGCCAGCAGGACTAGCGGGAGGGTCCCATACGAGCAGTACTTC; CDR3aa: CASRTSGRVPYEQYF
v_gene: TRBV7-2; len: 13; d_gene: NA; abundance: NA; j_gene: TRBJ1-5; CDR3nt: TGTGCCAGCAGCTTTTCGGTTGATCAGCCCCAGCATTTT; CDR3aa: CASSFSVDQPQHF
v_gene: TRBV6-4; len: 13; d_gene: NA; abundance: many; j_gene: TRBJ1-2; CDR3nt: TGTGCCAGCAGTGAATTAGGGGGGAGAGGCTACATCTTC; CDR3aa: CASSELGGRGYIF
v_gene: TRBV7-9; len: 13; d_gene: NA; abundance: NA; j_gene: TRBJ1-2; CDR3nt: TGTGCCAGCAGCCCCTCCGACCTAGGTGGCTACACCTTC; CDR3aa: CASSPSDLGGYTF
v_gene: TRBV5-8; len: 17; d_gene: TRBD2; abundance: many; j_gene: TRBJ2-1; CDR3nt: TGTGCCAGCAGCTTGGCGCTTACTAGCGGGAGTTGGGATGAGCAGTTCTTC; CDR3aa: CASSLALTSGSWDEQFF
v_gene: TRBV20-1; len: 12; d_gene: TRBD1; abundance: NA; j_gene: TRBJ2-7; CDR3nt: TGCAGTGCCGGGGACAGGACCTACGAGCAGTACTTC; CDR3aa: CSAGDRTYEQYF
v_gene: TRBV7-2; len: 15; d_gene: NA; abundance: NA; j_gene: TRBJ1-1; CDR3nt: TGTGCCAGCAGCAAAAGACAGACCATGAACACTGAAGCTTTCTTT; CDR3aa: CASSKRQTMNTEAFF
v_gene: TRBV12-3/TRBV12-4; len: 13; d_gene: TRBD1; abundance: many; j_gene: TRBJ2-7; CDR3nt: TGTGCCAGCAGTTTAACCACAGGGGGCGAGCAGTACTTC; CDR3aa: CASSLTTGGEQYF
v_gene: TRBV11-2; len: 11; d_gene: NA; abundance: many; j_gene: TRBJ2-4; CDR3nt: TGTGCCAGCAGCATGGGACGTGTATTGTACTTC; CDR3aa: CASSMGRVLYF
v_gene: TRBV5-6; len: 15; d_gene: NA; abundance: few; j_gene: TRBJ1-5; CDR3nt: TGTGCCAGCAGCTTGTCATTAACAAGCAATCAGCCCCAGCATTTT; CDR3aa: CASSLSLTSNQPQHF
v_gene: TRBV7-2; len: 12; d_gene: NA; abundance: many; j_gene: TRBJ2-1; CDR3nt: TGTGCCAGCACCCGAGACCAGAATGAGCAGTTCTTC; CDR3aa: CASTRDQNEQFF
v_gene: TRBV19; len: 15; d_gene: NA; abundance: once; j_gene: TRBJ1-6; CDR3nt: TGTGCCAGCGCAAAAACGTACCGGGTTGATTCACCCCTCCACTTT; CDR3aa: CASAKTYRVDSPLHF
v_gene: TRBV19; len: 13; d_gene: NA; abundance: NA; j_gene: TRBJ1-1; CDR3nt: TGTGCCAGTAGTATGGCGATTAACACTGAAGCTTTCTTT; CDR3aa: CASSMAINTEAFF